These 6 T cell receptor beta chains came from one sample sequenced in a study of blood T cell repertoires in COVID-19. Here immunoSEQ multiplex PCR was the method, and the copy in TCRdb shows in-frame clones only, minus some. In the table there are about 320,000 clones, over 75% of which are singletons. What was sequenced was PBMCs or T cells enriched from blood (not recorded which). The receptor set was obtained from a woman younger than 35 who had recovered from COVID-19.

This chain joins TRBV2 and TRBJ1-1; 7 bases are a match to TRBD1. The V segment lost 8 bases and the J segment 1 base; nucleotides outside the gene matches: 4. Germline CDR1 reads SNHLY; CDR2 reads FYNNEI. CDR3 size: 13 residues. CDR3 amino acids: CASRTGSNTEAFF. In DNA, the CDR3 is TGTGCCAGCCGGACAGGATCGAACACTGAAGCTTTCTTT. Combining the CDR3 with reference TRBV2 and TRBJ1-1 gives the whole variable domain EPEVTQTPSHQVTQMGQEVILRCVPISNHLYFYWYRQILGQKVEFLVSFYNNEISEKSEIFDDQFSVERPDGSNFTLKIRSTKLEDSAMYFCASRTGSNTEAFFGQGTRLTVV.

The V and J genes are TRBV19 and TRBJ1-1; the match to TRBD1 covers 8 bases. Unmatched junction bases numbered 6, after V lost 6 bases and J lost 3 bases. CDR3 length: 14 amino acids. CDR1 and CDR2 from the germline V gene are LNHDA and SQIVND (reference sequence). CDR3 coding DNA: TGTGCCAGTAGGCGAGGACAGGGACACACTGAAGCTTTCTTT. Amino acids: CASRRGQGHTEAFF.

The chain combines TRBV18 with TRBJ1-5, with 10 bases matching TRBD1. The V segment lost 3 bases and the J segment 5 bases; nucleotides outside the gene matches: 4. The germline CDR1 and CDR2 sequences are KGHSH and LQKENI. CDR3 length: 15 residues. The CDR3 protein is CASSPSGQGYQPQHF. As DNA, the CDR3 is TGTGCCAGCTCACCTTCGGGACAGGGGTATCAGCCCCAGCATTTT.

The rearrangement joins TRBV4-1 to TRBJ2-1, with D possibly matching TRBD2 (6 bases). The CDR3 extends over 14 amino acids. V lost 2 bases and J 8 bases, leaving 13 bases between the germline ends. The V gene's germline CDR1 is MGHRA and CDR2 YSYEKL. Here the CDR3 reads CASSQRGAPHEQFF. For the CDR3, the DNA is TGCGCCAGCAGCCAACGCGGGGCCCCTCATGAGCAGTTCTTC.

The chain carries TRBV10-3 and TRBJ2-1; D perhaps matches TRBD2 (6 bases). Trimming took off 0 bases at V and 7 bases at J, with 16 bases between the two ends. Looked up from germline, CDR1 is ENHRY and CDR2 is SYGVKD. The CDR3 extends over 16 amino acids. The DNA for the CDR3 is TGTGCCATCAGTGAGTCCCCCGGGGGAGTAGGGAATGAGCAGTTCTTC. As protein: CAISESPGGVGNEQFF.

The chain links TRBV30 to TRBJ2-3, with 8 nucleotides matching TRBD2. V lost 4 bases to trimming and J lost 0 bases; unmatched junction nucleotides: 6. Germline values: CDR1 GTSNPN, CDR2 SVGIG (reference sequence). This CDR3 contains 15 residues. For the CDR3, the DNA is TGTGCCTGGAAGAGCACTAGCGGTAGCACAGATACGCAGTATTTT. This codes for CAWKSTSGSTDTQYF.